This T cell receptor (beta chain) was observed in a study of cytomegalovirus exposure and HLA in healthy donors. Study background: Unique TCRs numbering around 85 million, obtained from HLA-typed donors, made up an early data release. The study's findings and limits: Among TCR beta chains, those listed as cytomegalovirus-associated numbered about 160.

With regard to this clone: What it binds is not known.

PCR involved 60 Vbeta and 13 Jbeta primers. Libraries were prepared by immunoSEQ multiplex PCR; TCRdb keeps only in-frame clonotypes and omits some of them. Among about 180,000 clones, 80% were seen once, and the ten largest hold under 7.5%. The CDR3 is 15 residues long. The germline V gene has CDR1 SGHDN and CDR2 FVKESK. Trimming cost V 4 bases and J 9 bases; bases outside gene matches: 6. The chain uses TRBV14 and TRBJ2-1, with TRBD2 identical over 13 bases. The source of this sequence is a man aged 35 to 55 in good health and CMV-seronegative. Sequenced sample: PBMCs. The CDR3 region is CASSRLAGGFGEQFF. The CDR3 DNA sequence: TGTGCCAGCAGCCGACTAGCGGGAGGATTCGGTGAGCAGTTCTTC.